Sequencing of this T cell receptor (beta chain) was carried out in a study of shared clonotypes between healthy human individuals. In the study overall: The study drew on two women and three men aged 18 to 49 as donors.

Findings of the study overall: Only blood samples were collected, and tissue repertoires likely differ. The low donor count limited represented genetic and exposure-history diversity.

Produced via immunoSEQ multiplex PCR; TCRdb's table is partial and in-frame only. The data contain roughly 680,000 clones, roughly 72% of them singletons. CDR1 and CDR2 (germline): ENHRY, SYGVKD. This CDR3 has 13 residues. Trimming took 8 bases from V and 0 from J, leaving 10 bases between them. In regard to this clone: What it binds is not known.

The gene calls are TRBV10-3 and TRBJ2-5; the D is unclear. The sample was memory CD4+ T cells sorted from blood. Subset of the sample: CD45RA-negative fraction. This receptor was taken from a woman in her twenties or thirties in good health. The DNA of the CDR3 is TGTGCCATCGCTAGGACGGACCAAGAGACCCAGTACTTC. Amino acids: CAIARTDQETQYF.